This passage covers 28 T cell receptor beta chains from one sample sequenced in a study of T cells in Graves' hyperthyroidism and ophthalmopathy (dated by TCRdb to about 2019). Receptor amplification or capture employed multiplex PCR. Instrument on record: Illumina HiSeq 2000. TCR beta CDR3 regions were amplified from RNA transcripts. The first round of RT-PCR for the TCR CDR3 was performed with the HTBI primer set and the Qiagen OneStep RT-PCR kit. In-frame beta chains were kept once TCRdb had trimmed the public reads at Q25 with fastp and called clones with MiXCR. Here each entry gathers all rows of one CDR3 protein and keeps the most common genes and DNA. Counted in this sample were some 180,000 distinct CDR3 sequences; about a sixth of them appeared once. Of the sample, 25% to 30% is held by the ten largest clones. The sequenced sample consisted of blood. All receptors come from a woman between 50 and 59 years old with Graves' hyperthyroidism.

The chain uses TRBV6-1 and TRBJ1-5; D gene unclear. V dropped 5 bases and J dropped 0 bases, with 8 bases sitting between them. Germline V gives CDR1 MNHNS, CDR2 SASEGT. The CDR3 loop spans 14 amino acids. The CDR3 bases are TGTGCCAGCAGTCGGGATGCTAGCAATCAGCCCCAGCATTTT. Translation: CASSRDASNQPQHF.

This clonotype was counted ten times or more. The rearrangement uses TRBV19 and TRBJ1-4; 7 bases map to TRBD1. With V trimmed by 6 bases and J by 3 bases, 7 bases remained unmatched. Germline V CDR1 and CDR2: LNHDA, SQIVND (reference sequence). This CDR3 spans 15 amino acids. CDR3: CASRSPGQSNEKLFF. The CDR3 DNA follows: TGTGCCAGTAGGTCGCCGGGACAGTCTAATGAAAAACTGTTTTTT.

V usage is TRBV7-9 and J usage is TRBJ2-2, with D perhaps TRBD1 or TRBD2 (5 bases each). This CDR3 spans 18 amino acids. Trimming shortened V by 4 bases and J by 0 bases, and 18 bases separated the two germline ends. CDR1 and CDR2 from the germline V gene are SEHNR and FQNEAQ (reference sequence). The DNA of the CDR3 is TGTGCCAGCAGCTCCTTAGATACAGGACTTGCGAACACCGGGGAGCTGTTTTTT. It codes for CASSSLDTGLANTGELFF. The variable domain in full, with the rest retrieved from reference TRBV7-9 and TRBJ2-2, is DTGVSQNPRHKITKRGQNVTFRCDPISEHNRLYWYRQTLGQGPEFLTYFQNEAQLEKSRLLSDRFSAERPKGSFSTLEIQRTEQGDSAMYLCASSSLDTGLANTGELFFGEGSRLTVL.

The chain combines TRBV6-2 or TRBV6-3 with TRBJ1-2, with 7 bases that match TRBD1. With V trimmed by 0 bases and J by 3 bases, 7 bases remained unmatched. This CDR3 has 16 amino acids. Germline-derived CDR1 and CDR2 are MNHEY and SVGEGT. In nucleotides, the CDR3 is TGTGCCAGCAGTTACTCAGGGACAGAATCTTACTATGGCTACACCTTC. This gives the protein CASSYSGTESYYGYTF.

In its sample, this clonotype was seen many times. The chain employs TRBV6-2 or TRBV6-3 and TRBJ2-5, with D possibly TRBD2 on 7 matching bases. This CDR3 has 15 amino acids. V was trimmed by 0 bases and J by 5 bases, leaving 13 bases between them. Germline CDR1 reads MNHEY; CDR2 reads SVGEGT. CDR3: CASSYSSGGPETQYF. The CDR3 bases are TGTGCCAGCAGTTACTCGTCCGGGGGGCCGGAGACCCAGTACTTC.

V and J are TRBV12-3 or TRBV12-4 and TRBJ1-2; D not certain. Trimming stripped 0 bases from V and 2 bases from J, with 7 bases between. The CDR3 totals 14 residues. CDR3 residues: CASSLAQRNYGYTF. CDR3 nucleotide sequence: TGTGCCAGCAGTTTAGCGCAGAGGAACTATGGCTACACCTTC.

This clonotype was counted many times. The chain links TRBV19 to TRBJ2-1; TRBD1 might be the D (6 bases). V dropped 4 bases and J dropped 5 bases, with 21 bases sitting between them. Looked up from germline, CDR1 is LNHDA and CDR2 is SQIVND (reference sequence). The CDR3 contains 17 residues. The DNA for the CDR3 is TGTGCCAGTAGTAGAGGCCTCGTAAGGGGGTTGGACAATGAGCAGTTCTTC. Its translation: CASSRGLVRGLDNEQFF.

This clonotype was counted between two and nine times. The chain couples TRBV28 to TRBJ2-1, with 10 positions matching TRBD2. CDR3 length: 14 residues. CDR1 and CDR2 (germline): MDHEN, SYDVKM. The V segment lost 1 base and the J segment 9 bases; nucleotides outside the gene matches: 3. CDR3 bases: TGTGCCAGCAGTTTATACGGGACTAGCGCTGAGCAGTTCTTC. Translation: CASSLYGTSAEQFF.

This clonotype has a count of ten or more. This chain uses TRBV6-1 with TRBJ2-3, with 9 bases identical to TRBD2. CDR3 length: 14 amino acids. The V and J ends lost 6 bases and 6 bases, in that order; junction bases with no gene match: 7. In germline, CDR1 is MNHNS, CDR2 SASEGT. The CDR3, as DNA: TGTGCCAGCAGGACTAGCGGTCTGAAGGATACGCAGTATTTT. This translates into CASRTSGLKDTQYF.

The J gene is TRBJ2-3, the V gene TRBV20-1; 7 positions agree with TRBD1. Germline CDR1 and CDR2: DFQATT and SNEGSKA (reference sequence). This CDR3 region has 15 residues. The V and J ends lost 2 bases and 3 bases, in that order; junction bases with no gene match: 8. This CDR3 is CSARSGTATTDTQYF. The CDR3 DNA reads TGCAGTGCTAGATCCGGGACAGCGACAACAGATACGCAGTATTTT.

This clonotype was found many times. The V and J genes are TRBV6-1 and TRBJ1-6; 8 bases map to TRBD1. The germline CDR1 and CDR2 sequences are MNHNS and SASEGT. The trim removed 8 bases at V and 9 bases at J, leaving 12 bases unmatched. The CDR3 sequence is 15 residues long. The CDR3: CASQNIRDRPSPLHF. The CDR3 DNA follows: TGTGCCAGCCAAAATATCCGGGACAGGCCTTCACCCCTCCACTTT.

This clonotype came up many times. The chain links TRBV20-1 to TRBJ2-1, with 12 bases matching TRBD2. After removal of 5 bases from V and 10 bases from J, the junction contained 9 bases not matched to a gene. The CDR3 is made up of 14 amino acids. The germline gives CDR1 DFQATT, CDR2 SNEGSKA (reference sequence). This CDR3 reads CSAETSGGPREQFF. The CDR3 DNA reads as TGCAGTGCTGAGACTAGCGGGGGTCCTCGGGAGCAGTTCTTC.

CDR3 nucleotides: TGTGCCAGCAGCCCAAGAGGGGGTCGGCACACTGAAGCTTTCTTT. This gives the protein CASSPRGGRHTEAFF. V and J are TRBV7-2 and TRBJ1-1; D possibly corresponds to TRBD1 (6 bases). V was shortened by 5 bases and J by 3 bases, with 16 bases between the two germline ends. CDR3 length: 15 amino acids. CDR1 and CDR2 from the germline V gene are SGHTA and FQGNSA.

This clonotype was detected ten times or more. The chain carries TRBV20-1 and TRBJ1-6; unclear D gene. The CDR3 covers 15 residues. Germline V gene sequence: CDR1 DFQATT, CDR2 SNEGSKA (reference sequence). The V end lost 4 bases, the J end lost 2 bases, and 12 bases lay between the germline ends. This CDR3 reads CSAILGVPYNSPLHF. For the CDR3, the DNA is TGCAGTGCTATACTGGGTGTCCCCTATAATTCACCCCTCCACTTT.

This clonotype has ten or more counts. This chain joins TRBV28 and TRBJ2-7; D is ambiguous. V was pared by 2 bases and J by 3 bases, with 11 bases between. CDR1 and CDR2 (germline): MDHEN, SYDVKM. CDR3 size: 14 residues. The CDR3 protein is CASSLRPAHYEQYF. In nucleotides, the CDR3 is TGTGCCAGCAGTTTACGGCCCGCGCACTACGAGCAGTACTTC.

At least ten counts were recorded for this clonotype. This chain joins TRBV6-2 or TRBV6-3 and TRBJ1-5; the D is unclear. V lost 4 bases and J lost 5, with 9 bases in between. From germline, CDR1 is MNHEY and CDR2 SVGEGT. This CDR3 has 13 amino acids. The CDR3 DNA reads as TGTGCCAGCAGTTTTGGGTCATATCAGCCCCAGCATTTT. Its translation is CASSFGSYQPQHF.

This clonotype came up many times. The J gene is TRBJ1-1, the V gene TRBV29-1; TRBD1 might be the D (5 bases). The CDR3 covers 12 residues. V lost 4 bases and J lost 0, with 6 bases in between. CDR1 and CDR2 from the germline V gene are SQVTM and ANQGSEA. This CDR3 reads CSVGGVNTEAFF. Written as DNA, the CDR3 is TGCAGCGTTGGAGGGGTGAACACTGAAGCTTTCTTT.

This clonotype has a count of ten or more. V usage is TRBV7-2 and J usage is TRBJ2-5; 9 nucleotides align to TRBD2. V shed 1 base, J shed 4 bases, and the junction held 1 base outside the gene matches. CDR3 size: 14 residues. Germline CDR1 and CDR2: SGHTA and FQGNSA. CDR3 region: CASSLGAGGETQYF. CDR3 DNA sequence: TGTGCCAGCAGCTTAGGAGCGGGGGGAGAGACCCAGTACTTC.

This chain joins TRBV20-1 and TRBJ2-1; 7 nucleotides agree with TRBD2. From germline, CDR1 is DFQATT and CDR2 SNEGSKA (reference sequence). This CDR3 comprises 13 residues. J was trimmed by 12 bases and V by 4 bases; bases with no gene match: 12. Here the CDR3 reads CSAKRAGVVGQFF. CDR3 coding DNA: TGCAGTGCTAAGAGGGCGGGGGTGGTGGGGCAGTTCTTC.

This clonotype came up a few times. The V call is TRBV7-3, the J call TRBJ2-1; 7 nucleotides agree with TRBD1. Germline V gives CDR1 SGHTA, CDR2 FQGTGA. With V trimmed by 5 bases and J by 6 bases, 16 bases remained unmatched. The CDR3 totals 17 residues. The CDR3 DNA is TGTGCCAGCAGCGACCAAAGACGGGACAGTCTATCCAATGAGCAGTTCTTC. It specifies CASSDQRRDSLSNEQFF.

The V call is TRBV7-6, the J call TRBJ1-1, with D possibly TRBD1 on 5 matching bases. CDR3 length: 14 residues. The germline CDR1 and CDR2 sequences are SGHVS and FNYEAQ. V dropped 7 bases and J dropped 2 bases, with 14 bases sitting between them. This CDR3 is CASTPGTTNTEAFF. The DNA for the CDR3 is TGTGCCAGCACCCCCGGGACGACTAACACTGAAGCTTTCTTT.

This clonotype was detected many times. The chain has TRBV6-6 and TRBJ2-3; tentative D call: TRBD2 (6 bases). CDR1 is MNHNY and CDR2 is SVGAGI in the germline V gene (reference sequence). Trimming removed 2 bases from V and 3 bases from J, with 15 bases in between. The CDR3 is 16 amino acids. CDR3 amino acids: CASSYRGSLATDTQYF. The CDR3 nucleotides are TGTGCCAGCAGTTACCGGGGAAGCCTAGCGACAGATACGCAGTATTTT.

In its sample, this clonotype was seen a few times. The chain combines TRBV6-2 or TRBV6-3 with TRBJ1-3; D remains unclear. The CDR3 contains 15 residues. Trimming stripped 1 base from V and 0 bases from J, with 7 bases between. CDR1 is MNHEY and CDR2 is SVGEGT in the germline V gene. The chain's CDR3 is CASSYYLSSGNTIYF. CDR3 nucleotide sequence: TGTGCCAGCAGTTACTACCTCAGCTCTGGAAACACCATATATTTT.

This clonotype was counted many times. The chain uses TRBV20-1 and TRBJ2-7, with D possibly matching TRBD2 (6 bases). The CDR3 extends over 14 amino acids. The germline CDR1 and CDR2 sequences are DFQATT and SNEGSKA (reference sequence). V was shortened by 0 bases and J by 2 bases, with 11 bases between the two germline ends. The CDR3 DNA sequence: TGCAGTGCTAGAGAGGGCACGGGGGCCTACGAGCAGTACTTC. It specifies CSAREGTGAYEQYF.

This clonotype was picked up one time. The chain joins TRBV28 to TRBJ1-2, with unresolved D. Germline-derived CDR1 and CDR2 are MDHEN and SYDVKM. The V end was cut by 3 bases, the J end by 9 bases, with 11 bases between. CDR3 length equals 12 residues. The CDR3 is CASSLSVDCYTF. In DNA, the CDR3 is TGTGCCAGCAGTTTGTCAGTGGATTGCTACACCTTC.

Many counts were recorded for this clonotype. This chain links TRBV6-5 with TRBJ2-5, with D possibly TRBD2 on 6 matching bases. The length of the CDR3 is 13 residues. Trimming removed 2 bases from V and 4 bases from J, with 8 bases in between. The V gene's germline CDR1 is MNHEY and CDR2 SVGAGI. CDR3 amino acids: CASSYGGTETQYF. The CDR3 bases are TGTGCCAGCAGTTACGGAGGGACAGAGACCCAGTACTTC.

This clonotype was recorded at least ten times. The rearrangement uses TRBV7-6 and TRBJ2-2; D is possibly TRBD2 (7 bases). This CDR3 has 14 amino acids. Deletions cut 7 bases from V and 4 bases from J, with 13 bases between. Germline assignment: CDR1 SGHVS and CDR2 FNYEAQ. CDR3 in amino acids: CASTHGGLTGELFF. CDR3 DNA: TGTGCCAGCACCCACGGGGGGCTCACCGGGGAGCTGTTTTTT.

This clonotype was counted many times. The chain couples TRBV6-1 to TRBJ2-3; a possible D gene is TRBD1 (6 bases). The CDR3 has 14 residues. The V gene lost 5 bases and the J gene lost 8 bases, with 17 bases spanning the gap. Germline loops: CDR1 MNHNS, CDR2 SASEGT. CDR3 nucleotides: TGTGCCAGCAGTAGGGACACCCTAACGGGTACGCAGTATTTT. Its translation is CASSRDTLTGTQYF.